These 13 T cell receptor beta chains came from one sample sequenced in a study of blood T cells in healthy people across ages. The use of a sample-barcoded 5' primer and a J-beta primer mix characterized a second PCR of roughly 7 to 11 cycles. MiXCR, applied by TCRdb to the 5' RACE reads, yields one record per CDR3 protein. This repertoire shows fewer than 900,000 distinct CDR3 sequences, around 48% found once; its top ten account for roughly 34%. Source material: blood. Receptors were obtained from a woman aged 55-69 years in good health.

The gene calls are TRBV29-1 and TRBJ2-1; 8 bases fit TRBD2. The length of the CDR3 is 15 residues. The junction had 9 bases not matched to a gene; V was cut back by 4 bases and J by 4 bases. Germline CDR1 reads SQVTM; CDR2 reads ANQGSEA. Written as DNA, the CDR3 is TGCAGCGTTGGGGGAACTAGCGGAAATTACAATGAGCAGTTCTTC. Translating gives CSVGGTSGNYNEQFF.

This clonotype has a single count. The V and J genes are TRBV10-3 and TRBJ2-7; D possibly corresponds to TRBD2 (5 bases). Germline assignment: CDR1 ENHRY and CDR2 SYGVKD. V shed 10 bases and J shed 0 bases, with 16 bases lying between them. The CDR3 has 14 residues. CDR3 region: CATRSTGSSYEQYF. The DNA for the CDR3 is TGTGCCACCAGGAGTACGGGAAGCTCCTACGAGCAGTACTTC.

The chain employs TRBV20-1 and TRBJ2-7; D remains unclear. V was shortened by 6 bases and J by 2 bases, with 11 bases between the two germline ends. Germline-derived CDR1 and CDR2 are DFQATT and SNEGSKA (reference sequence). The CDR3 consists of 12 residues. In DNA form, the CDR3 reads TGCAGTGCCCACGCTTCGCCCTACGAGCAGTACTTC. Its translation is CSAHASPYEQYF.

The rearrangement links TRBV6-1 to TRBJ2-7, with D uncertain. Trimming removed 2 bases from V and 6 bases from J, with 11 bases in between. Germline lookup yields CDR1 MNHNS and CDR2 SASEGT. CDR3 length: 13 amino acids. CDR3 sequence (DNA): TGTGCCAGCAGTGAAATCTGGGTTTCCGAGCAGTACTTC. Its protein is CASSEIWVSEQYF.

The rearrangement links TRBV24-1 to TRBJ1-2; perhaps TRBD1 as D (5 bases). V was trimmed by 0 bases and J by 6 bases, leaving 16 bases between them. The CDR3 has 16 amino acids. Looked up from germline, CDR1 is KGHDR and CDR2 is SFDVKD. The CDR3 DNA sequence: TGTGCCACCAGTGATTTGCCGGGCAGGGCTCATGATGGCTACACCTTC. Its protein product is CATSDLPGRAHDGYTF.

This chain links TRBV3-1 with TRBJ2-1; 8 bases line up with TRBD2. This CDR3 is built from 13 residues. The germline gives CDR1 LGHDT, CDR2 YNNKEL (reference sequence). V was pared by 0 bases and J by 12 bases, with 4 bases of the junction left unmatched. CDR3 loop: CASSQDPSGGQFF. The CDR3 DNA is TGTGCCAGCAGCCAAGATCCCAGCGGGGGGCAGTTCTTC.

The gene calls are TRBV29-1 and TRBJ2-1; D possibly uses TRBD1 or TRBD2 (6 bases each). V dropped 3 bases and J dropped 3 bases, with 18 bases sitting between them. This CDR3 is built from 16 residues. Germline loops: CDR1 SQVTM, CDR2 ANQGSEA. CDR3 sequence reads: CSVEEHGGHNYNEQFF. CDR3 nucleotide sequence: TGCAGCGTTGAGGAGCACGGGGGACATAACTACAATGAGCAGTTCTTC.

The V and J genes are TRBV6-2 or TRBV6-3 and TRBJ2-7, with 9 bases lining up with TRBD2. The last part of the DNA fits TRBJ2-5 better; the J call may be wrong. There are 16 residues in the CDR3. CDR1 and CDR2 (germline): MNHEY, SVGEGT. The CDR3 DNA is TGTGCCAGCAGTTACGGAGGACTAGCGAGACAAGAGACCCAGTACTTC. Protein product: CASSYGGLARQETQYF.

Here the CDR3 DNA reads TGCAGCGTTGAAGCCGGGCGCTCCTACGAGCAGTACTTC. Translated: CSVEAGRSYEQYF. This sequence joins TRBV29-1 and TRBJ2-7; D is ambiguous. CDR1 SQVTM and CDR2 ANQGSEA come from the germline V gene. The CDR3 covers 13 residues. Trimming removed 1 base at V and 0 bases at J, with 7 bases between.

The genes are TRBV5-1 and TRBJ2-5; D is perhaps TRBD2 (6 bases). Deletions cut 1 base from V and 11 bases from J, with 15 bases between. Germline CDR1 reads SGHRS; CDR2 reads YFSETQ. This CDR3 has 13 residues. The CDR3 region is CASSLYASREQYF. The CDR3 DNA follows: TGCGCCAGCAGCTTGTATGCCTCACGGGAGCAGTACTTC.

This clonotype was observed a handful of times. V and J are TRBV5-1 and TRBJ2-1, with D hard to call. The CDR3 sequence is 16 residues long. In germline, CDR1 is SGHRS, CDR2 YFSETQ. Trimming cost V 0 bases and J 4 bases, with 14 bases left between them. This CDR3 is CASSLAGYTGYNEQFF. Written as DNA, the CDR3 is TGCGCCAGCAGCTTGGCAGGCTACACGGGTTACAATGAGCAGTTCTTC.

The chain has TRBV9 and TRBJ2-1; a weak D match, TRBD1 (5 bases). CDR1 is SGDLS and CDR2 is YYNGEE in the germline V gene. This CDR3 spans 15 amino acids. V lost 0 bases and J 8 bases, leaving 15 bases between the germline ends. The CDR3 sequence is CASSVAGFEIDEQFF. CDR3 nucleotide sequence: TGTGCCAGCAGCGTAGCAGGGTTTGAGATCGATGAGCAGTTCTTC.

The rearrangement links TRBV3-1 to TRBJ1-1, with TRBD1 as a possible D gene (5 bases). This CDR3 has 14 residues. The V gene lost 4 bases and the J gene lost 12 bases, with 21 bases spanning the gap. In germline, CDR1 is LGHDT, CDR2 YNNKEL (reference sequence). CDR3 loop: CASSPIMGGWITFF. In DNA, the CDR3 is TGTGCCAGCAGCCCGATTATGGGGGGGTGGATAACTTTCTTT.